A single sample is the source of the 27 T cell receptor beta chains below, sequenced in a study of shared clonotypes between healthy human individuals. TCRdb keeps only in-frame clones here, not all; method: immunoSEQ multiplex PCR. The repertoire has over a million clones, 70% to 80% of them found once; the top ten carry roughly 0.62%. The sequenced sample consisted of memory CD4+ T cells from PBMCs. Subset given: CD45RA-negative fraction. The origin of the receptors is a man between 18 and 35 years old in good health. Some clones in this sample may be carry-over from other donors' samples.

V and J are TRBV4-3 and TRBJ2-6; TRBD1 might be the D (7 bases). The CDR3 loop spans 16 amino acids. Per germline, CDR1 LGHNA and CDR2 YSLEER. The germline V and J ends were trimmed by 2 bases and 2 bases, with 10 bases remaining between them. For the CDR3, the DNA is TGCGCCAGCAGCCAAAGGAGGGGGCCTGGGGCCAACGTCCTGACTTTC. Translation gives CASSQRRGPGANVLTF.

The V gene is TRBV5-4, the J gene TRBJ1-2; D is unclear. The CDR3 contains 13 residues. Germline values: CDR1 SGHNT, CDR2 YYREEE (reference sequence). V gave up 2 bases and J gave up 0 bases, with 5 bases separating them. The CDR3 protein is CASSFSPNYGYTF. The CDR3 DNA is TGTGCCAGCAGCTTCTCTCCTAACTATGGCTACACCTTC.

Here the CDR3 DNA reads TGTGCCAGCTGGGGGAACACTGAAGCTTTCTTT. This gives the protein CASWGNTEAFF. V is TRBV28 and J is TRBJ1-1; D gene unclear. The CDR3 contains 11 residues. Trimming pared 8 bases from V and 1 base from J, leaving 5 bases between. The germline V gene has CDR1 MDHEN and CDR2 SYDVKM.

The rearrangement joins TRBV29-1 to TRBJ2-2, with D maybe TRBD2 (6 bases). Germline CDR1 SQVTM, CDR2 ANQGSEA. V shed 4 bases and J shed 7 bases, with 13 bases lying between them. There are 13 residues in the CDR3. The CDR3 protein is CSVASRRDGELFF. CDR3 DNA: TGCAGCGTTGCATCTCGGAGGGACGGGGAGCTGTTTTTT.

In DNA form, the CDR3 reads TGCGCCAGCAGTGCGGAACTTTTTCAGTACTTC. Residues: CASSAELFQYF. The V gene is TRBV10-2, the J gene TRBJ2-4; D unresolved. This CDR3 has 11 amino acids. V shed 4 bases and J shed 11 bases, with 9 bases lying between them. Germline V gene lookup returns CDR1 WSHSY and CDR2 SAAADI.

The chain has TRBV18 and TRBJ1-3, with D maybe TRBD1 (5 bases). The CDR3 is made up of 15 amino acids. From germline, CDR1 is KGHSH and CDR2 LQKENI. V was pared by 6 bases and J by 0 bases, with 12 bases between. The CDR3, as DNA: TGTGCCAGCTCGGGACGGTCCGACTCTGGAAACACCATATATTTT. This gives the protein CASSGRSDSGNTIYF.

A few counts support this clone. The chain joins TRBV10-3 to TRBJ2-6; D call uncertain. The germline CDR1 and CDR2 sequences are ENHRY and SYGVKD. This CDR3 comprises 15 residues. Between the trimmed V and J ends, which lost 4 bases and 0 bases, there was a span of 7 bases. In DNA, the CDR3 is TGTGCCATCAGTGGCCGTGACTCTGGGGCCAACGTCCTGACTTTC. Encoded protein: CAISGRDSGANVLTF.

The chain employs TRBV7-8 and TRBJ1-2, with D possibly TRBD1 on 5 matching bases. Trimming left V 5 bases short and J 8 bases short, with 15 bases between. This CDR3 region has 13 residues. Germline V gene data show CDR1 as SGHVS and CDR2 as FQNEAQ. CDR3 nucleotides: TGTGCCAGCAGCCCGGGACCGCCTCAAGGCTACACCTTC. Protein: CASSPGPPQGYTF.

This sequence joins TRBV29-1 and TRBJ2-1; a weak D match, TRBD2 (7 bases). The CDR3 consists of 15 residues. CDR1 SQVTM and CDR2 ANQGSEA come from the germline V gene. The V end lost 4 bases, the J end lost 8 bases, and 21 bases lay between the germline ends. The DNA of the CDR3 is TGCAGCGTTGGATCCATAGGGGGGGCGGAGGATGAGCAGTTCTTC. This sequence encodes CSVGSIGGAEDEQFF.

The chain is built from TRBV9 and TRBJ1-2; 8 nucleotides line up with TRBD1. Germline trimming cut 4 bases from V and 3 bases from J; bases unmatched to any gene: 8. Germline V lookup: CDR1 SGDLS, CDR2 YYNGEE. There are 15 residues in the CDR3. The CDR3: CASSPWDRFDYGYTF. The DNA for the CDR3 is TGTGCCAGCAGCCCCTGGGACAGGTTCGACTATGGCTACACCTTC. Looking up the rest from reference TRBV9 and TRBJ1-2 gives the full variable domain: DSGVTQTPKHLITATGQRVTLRCSPRSGDLSVYWYQQSLDQGLQFLIQYYNGEERAKGNILERFSAQQFPDLHSELNLSSLELGDSALYFCASSPWDRFDYGYTFGSGTRLTVV.

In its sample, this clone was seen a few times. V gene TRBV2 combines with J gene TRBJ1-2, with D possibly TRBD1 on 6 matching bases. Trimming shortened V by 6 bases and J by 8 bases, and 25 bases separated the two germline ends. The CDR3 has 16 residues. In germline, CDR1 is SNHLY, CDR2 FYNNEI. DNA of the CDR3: TGTGCCAGCAGCCCGCAGACAGGTCAGCCTATATTCGGCTACACCTTC. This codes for CASSPQTGQPIFGYTF.

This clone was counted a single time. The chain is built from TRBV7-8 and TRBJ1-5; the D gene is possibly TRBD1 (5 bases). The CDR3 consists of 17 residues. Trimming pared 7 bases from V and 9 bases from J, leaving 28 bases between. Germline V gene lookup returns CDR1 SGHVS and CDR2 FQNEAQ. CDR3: CASNPRMVGASWGPQHF. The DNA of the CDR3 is TGTGCCAGCAACCCCAGAATGGTAGGGGCCTCTTGGGGGCCCCAGCATTTT.

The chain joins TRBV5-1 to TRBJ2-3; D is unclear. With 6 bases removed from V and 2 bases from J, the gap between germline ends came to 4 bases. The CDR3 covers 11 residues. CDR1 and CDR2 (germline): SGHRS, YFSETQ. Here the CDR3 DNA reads TGCGCCAGCAAGACCACAGATACGCAGTATTTT. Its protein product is CASKTTDTQYF.

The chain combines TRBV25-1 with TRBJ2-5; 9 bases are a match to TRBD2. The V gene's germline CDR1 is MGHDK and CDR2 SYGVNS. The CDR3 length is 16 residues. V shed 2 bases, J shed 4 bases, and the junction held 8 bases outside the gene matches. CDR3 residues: CASSEGRAGGTETQYF. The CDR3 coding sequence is TGTGCCAGCAGTGAAGGGAGAGCGGGAGGCACAGAGACCCAGTACTTC.

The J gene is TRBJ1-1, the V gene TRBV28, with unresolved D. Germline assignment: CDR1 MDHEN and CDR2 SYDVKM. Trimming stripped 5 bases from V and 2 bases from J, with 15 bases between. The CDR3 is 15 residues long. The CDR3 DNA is TGTGCCAGCAGTCGAGGGTCCAGCTACAACACTGAAGCTTTCTTT. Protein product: CASSRGSSYNTEAFF.

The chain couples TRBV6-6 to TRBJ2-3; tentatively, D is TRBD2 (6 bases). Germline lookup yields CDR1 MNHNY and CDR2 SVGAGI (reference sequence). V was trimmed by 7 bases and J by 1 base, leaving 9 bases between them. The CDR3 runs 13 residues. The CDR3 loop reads CASTPSGTDTQYF. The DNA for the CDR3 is TGTGCCAGCACCCCTAGCGGCACAGATACGCAGTATTTT.

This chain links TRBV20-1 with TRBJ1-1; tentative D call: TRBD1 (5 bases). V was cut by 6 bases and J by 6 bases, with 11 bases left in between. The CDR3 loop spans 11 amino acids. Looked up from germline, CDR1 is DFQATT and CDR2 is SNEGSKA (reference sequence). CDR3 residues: CSAGGEAEAFF. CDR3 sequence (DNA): TGCAGTGCCGGGGGGGAGGCTGAAGCTTTCTTT.

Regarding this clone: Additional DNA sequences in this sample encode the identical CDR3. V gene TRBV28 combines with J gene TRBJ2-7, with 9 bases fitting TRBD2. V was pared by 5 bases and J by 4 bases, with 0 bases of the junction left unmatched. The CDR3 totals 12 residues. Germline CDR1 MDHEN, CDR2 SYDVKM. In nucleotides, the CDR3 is TGTGCCAGCAGTCTAGCGGGATACGAGCAGTACTTC. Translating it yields CASSLAGYEQYF.

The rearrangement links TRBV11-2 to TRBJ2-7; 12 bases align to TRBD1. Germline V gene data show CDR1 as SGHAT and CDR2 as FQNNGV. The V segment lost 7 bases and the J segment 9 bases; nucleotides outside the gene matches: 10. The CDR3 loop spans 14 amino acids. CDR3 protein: CASTPAGQGARQYF. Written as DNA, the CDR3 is TGTGCCAGCACCCCTGCGGGACAGGGGGCGAGGCAGTACTTC.

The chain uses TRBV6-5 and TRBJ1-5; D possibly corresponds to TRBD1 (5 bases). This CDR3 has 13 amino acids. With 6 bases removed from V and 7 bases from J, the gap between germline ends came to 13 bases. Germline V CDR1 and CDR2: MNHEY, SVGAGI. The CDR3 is CASRRGTEQPQHF. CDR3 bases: TGTGCCAGCAGACGGGGGACGGAGCAGCCCCAGCATTTT.

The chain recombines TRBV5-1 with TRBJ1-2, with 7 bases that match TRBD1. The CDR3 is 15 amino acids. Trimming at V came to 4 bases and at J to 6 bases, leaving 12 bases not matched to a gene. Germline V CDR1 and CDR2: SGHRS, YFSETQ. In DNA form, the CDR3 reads TGCGCCAGCAGCCTCCAACCCGGACAGGTTGATGGCTACACCTTC. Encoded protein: CASSLQPGQVDGYTF.

CDR3 region: CASTTDIRFANTGELFF. The DNA of the CDR3 is TGCGCCAGCACCACGGACATACGGTTCGCGAACACCGGGGAGCTGTTTTTT. The gene calls are TRBV5-1 and TRBJ2-2; maybe TRBD1 (5 bases). Germline loops: CDR1 SGHRS, CDR2 YFSETQ. This CDR3 region has 17 residues. V was pared by 6 bases and J by 0 bases, with 18 bases between.

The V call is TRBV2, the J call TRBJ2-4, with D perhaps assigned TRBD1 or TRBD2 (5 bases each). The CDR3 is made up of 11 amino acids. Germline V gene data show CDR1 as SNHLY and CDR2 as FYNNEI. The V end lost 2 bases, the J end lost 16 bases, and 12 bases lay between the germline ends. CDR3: CASSEWDQQYF. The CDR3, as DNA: TGTGCCAGCAGTGAATGGGACCAACAATACTTC.

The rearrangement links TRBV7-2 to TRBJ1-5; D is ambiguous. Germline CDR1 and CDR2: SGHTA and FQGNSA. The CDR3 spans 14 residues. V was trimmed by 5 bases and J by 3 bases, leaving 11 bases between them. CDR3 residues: CASSVDTYNQPQHF. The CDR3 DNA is TGTGCCAGCAGCGTCGACACGTACAATCAGCCCCAGCATTTT. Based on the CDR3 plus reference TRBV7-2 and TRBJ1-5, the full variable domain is GAGVSQSPSNKVTEKGKDVELRCDPISGHTALYWYRQSLGQGLEFLIYFQGNSAPDKSGLPSDRFSAERTGGSVSTLTIQRTQQEDSAVYLCASSVDTYNQPQHFGDGTRLSIL.

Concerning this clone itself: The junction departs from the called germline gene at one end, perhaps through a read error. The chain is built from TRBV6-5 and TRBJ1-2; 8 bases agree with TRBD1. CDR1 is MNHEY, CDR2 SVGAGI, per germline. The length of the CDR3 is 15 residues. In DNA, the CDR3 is TGTGCCAGCAGCAAGATCGACAGGGGCTACTATCGCTACACCTTC. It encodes CASSKIDRGYYRYTF.

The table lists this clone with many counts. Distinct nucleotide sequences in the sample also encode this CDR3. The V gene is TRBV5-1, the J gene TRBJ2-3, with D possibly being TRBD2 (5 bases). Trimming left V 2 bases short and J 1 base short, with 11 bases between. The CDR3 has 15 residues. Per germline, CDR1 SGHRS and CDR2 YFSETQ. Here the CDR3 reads CASSLGWGGTDTQYF. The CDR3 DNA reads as TGCGCCAGCAGCTTAGGATGGGGAGGCACAGATACGCAGTATTTT.

The CDR3: CASSLPLAGDVGELFF. The CDR3, as DNA: TGTGCCAGCAGTTTACCACTAGCGGGAGATGTCGGGGAGCTGTTTTTT. The rearrangement links TRBV28 to TRBJ2-2, with 11 bases lining up with TRBD2. The junction had 6 bases not matched to a gene; V was cut back by 2 bases and J by 7 bases. This CDR3 spans 16 amino acids. CDR1 and CDR2 from the germline V gene are MDHEN and SYDVKM.